This TCR beta chain was documented in a study of cytomegalovirus exposure and HLA in healthy donors. The study, taken as a whole, reports: Among the sequence variants, a highly shared cluster was likely an artifact of sequencing.

This CDR3 has 14 amino acids. V lost 4 bases to trimming and J lost 0 bases; unmatched junction nucleotides: 2. Looked up from germline, CDR1 is SNHLY and CDR2 is FYNNEI. The PCR used 60 Vbeta and 13 Jbeta primers. Data came from immunoSEQ multiplex PCR; TCRdb stores just in-frame clones and leaves some out. The data contain 180,000 or so clones, 80% to 90% of them singletons. About this clone: No antigen is known for it.

V and J are TRBV2 and TRBJ2-7; 8 bases match TRBD2. The sample comprised PBMCs. The sequence came from a woman aged 18-29 years in good health and CMV-seropositive. This CDR3 is CASSALADSYEQYF. The CDR3 coding sequence is TGTGCCAGCAGTGCACTAGCGGACTCCTACGAGCAGTACTTC. Full variable domain (remainder filled in from reference TRBV2 and TRBJ2-7): EPEVTQTPSHQVTQMGQEVILRCVPISNHLYFYWYRQILGQKVEFLVSFYNNEISEKSEIFDDQFSVERPDGSNFTLKIRSTKLEDSAMYFCASSALADSYEQYFGPGTRLTVT.